Listed here is a single T cell receptor (beta chain). Germline V gene data show CDR1 as LNHDA and CDR2 as SQIVND (reference sequence). The CDR3 sequence is 17 residues long. The junction had 6 bases not matched to a gene; V was cut back by 1 base and J by 1 base. Source study methods: The authors estimated nucleated cell counts from reference gene primer amplification. The protocol was immunoSEQ multiplex PCR, while the TCRdb copy is restricted to in-frame clones and leaves out a portion. V, J and clone size derive from that table, while D and trimming were established from the DNA sequence. The table shows approximately 200,000 clones, with approximately 87% occurring only once. The sample is drawn from a study of blood T cell repertoires in COVID-19. Study context: COVID-19 samples, acute and convalescent, were from the United States, Italy and Spain. From T cells, B-cell-depleted T cells, or PBMCs came the material, which was cDNA or gDNA.

Sequenced sample: peripheral blood. The V and J genes are TRBV19 and TRBJ1-1, with 10 bases lining up with TRBD1. The sequence was collected from a man between 60 and 75 years old who had recovered from COVID-19. The CDR3 DNA is TGTGCCAGTAGTATAGCGACAGGGGGCCCCGGGAACACTGAAGCTTTCTTT. Translation: CASSIATGGPGNTEAFF.